Below, one T cell receptor beta chain is given with its context. Its antigen is unidentified. The source of the sample is a study of cytomegalovirus exposure and HLA in healthy donors. Overall study results and limits: Indistinguishability led to the exclusion of some V segments, TRBV6-2 and TRBV6-3 included.

The PCR ran on 60 Vbeta and 13 Jbeta primers. Data came from immunoSEQ multiplex PCR; TCRdb stores just in-frame clones and leaves some out. The sample lists 150,000 to 200,000 clones, 60% to 80% occurring once. The germline V gene encodes CDR1 MDHEN and CDR2 SYDVKM. CDR3 length: 15 residues. Deletions cut 2 bases from V and 2 bases from J, with 10 bases between. The chain employs TRBV28 and TRBJ2-1; weak D call: TRBD2 (6 bases). The sample consisted of PBMCs. This receptor was obtained from a man aged 40-55 years in good health and CMV-seropositive. This chain's CDR3 is CASSLAGITYNEQFF. CDR3 DNA sequence: TGTGCCAGCAGTTTAGCGGGGATAACCTACAATGAGCAGTTCTTC.